The 28 T cell receptor beta chains in this list originate from one sample, sequenced in a study of identical twins. Using its own MiXCR run on the 5' RACE reads, TCRdb lists one record per CDR3 protein. The data show roughly 630,000 distinct CDR3 sequences, 7% to 7.5% seen once. The same data also went into a second study, on yellow fever vaccine responses in identical twins.

The sequenced sample consisted of PBMCs. These receptors were collected from a woman aged 18-29 years in good health.

The chain recombines TRBV7-9 with TRBJ2-7, with D perhaps TRBD1 or TRBD2 (5 bases each). The germline gives CDR1 SEHNR, CDR2 FQNEAQ (reference sequence). The V gene lost 5 bases and the J gene lost 3 bases, with 17 bases spanning the gap. The CDR3 spans 15 residues. This CDR3 is CASSAGSSDHYEQYV. The CDR3 DNA is TGTGCCAGCAGCGCAGGGAGCTCAGATCACTACGAGCAGTACGTC.

This sequence joins TRBV7-8 and TRBJ2-2; D is perhaps TRBD1 or TRBD2 (6 bases each). The CDR3 spans 15 residues. Germline V gene lookup returns CDR1 SGHVS and CDR2 FQNEAQ. Deletions cut 5 bases from V and 7 bases from J, with 17 bases between. CDR3 in DNA: TGTGCCAGCAGCGAAGGGGGGTCGTTTGACGGGGAGCTGTTTTTT. The encoded protein is CASSEGGSFDGELFF. Combining the CDR3 with reference TRBV7-8 and TRBJ2-2 gives the whole variable domain GAGVSQSPRYKVAKRGQDVALRCDPISGHVSLFWYQQALGQGPEFLTYFQNEAQLDKSGLPSDRFFAERPEGSVSTLKIQRTQQEDSAVYLCASSEGGSFDGELFFGEGSRLTVL.

The gene calls are TRBV5-1 and TRBJ1-1, with TRBD1 identical over 8 bases. This CDR3 has 14 residues. Germline-derived CDR1 and CDR2 are SGHRS and YFSETQ. The junction had 4 bases not matched to a gene; V was cut back by 6 bases and J by 0 bases. CDR3 amino acids: CASKTGEVNTEAFF. The DNA of the CDR3 is TGCGCCAGCAAGACAGGGGAGGTGAACACTGAAGCTTTCTTT.

The genes are TRBV10-3 and TRBJ2-1, with 7 bases aligning to TRBD2. V shed 10 bases, J shed 9 bases, and the junction held 18 bases outside the gene matches. In germline, CDR1 is ENHRY, CDR2 SYGVKD. This CDR3 comprises 15 residues. CDR3 nucleotide sequence: TGTGCCACCCACGGGGCGGGAGAAGTGGTGGGTGAGCAGTTCTTC. Translating it yields CATHGAGEVVGEQFF.

This clonotype came up many times. The chain couples TRBV4-1 to TRBJ2-4; 8 nucleotides match TRBD1. Germline loops: CDR1 MGHRA, CDR2 YSYEKL. This CDR3 region has 15 residues. V lost 4 bases, J lost 5 bases, and 7 bases stayed unmatched. The CDR3, as DNA: TGCGCCAGCAGCCGGGGGTGGACAGGGCAAAACATTCAGTACTTC. As protein: CASSRGWTGQNIQYF.

In this sample, this clonotype turned up many times. CDR3: CASSPSGSYGYTF. In DNA form, the CDR3 reads TGTGCCAGCAGCCCCTCCGGGTCCTATGGCTACACCTTC. The rearrangement uses TRBV12-3 or TRBV12-4 and TRBJ1-2, with D unclear. The CDR3 runs 13 residues. Trimming shortened V by 6 bases and J by 4 bases, and 12 bases separated the two germline ends.

This clonotype was counted ten times or more. CDR3 sequence: CASQPLAGVLRPGFHEQFF. DNA of the CDR3: TGTGCCAGTCAGCCCCTAGCGGGAGTTCTTCGCCCGGGATTCCATGAGCAGTTCTTC. The V gene is TRBV10-3, the J gene TRBJ2-1; 10 bases fit TRBD2. From germline, CDR1 is ENHRY and CDR2 SYGVKD. The CDR3 totals 19 residues. V lost 10 bases to trimming and J lost 8 bases; unmatched junction nucleotides: 26.

This clonotype has only a few counts. This rearrangement joins TRBV27 to TRBJ2-6; D gene unclear. Germline V gene sequence: CDR1 MNHEY, CDR2 SMNVEV (reference sequence). This CDR3 is built from 19 residues. Trimming stripped 2 bases from V and 0 bases from J, with 17 bases between. Here the CDR3 DNA reads TGTGCCAGCAGTTTAAGGCAACTCACTGCTGGCTCTGGGGCCAACGTCCTGACTTTC. The encoded protein is CASSLRQLTAGSGANVLTF. The whole variable domain, remainder taken from reference TRBV27 and TRBJ2-6, is EAQVTQNPRYLITVTGKKLTVTCSQNMNHEYMSWYRQDPGLGLRQIYYSMNVEVTDKGDVPEGYKVSRKEKRNFPLILESPSPNQTSLYFCASSLRQLTAGSGANVLTFGAGSRLTVL.

This sequence joins TRBV24-1 and TRBJ2-1; weak D call: TRBD2 (5 bases). Germline-derived CDR1 and CDR2 are KGHDR and SFDVKD. The CDR3 sequence is 17 residues long. The V end was cut by 2 bases, the J end by 9 bases, with 22 bases between. CDR3: CATSDSGTSPYGSEQFF. DNA for the CDR3: TGTGCCACCAGTGATTCCGGAACTAGTCCCTATGGAAGTGAGCAGTTCTTC.

The table lists this clonotype with many counts. CDR3 coding DNA: TGTGCTAGTTCCGAGACAGGGGGCGGCCAGCCCCAGCATTTT. Translation gives CASSETGGGQPQHF. The rearrangement uses TRBV12-5 and TRBJ1-5, with 10 bases fitting TRBD1. Germline CDR1 reads LGHNT; CDR2 reads FRNRAP. V lost 8 bases and J lost 7; bases outside the gene matches: 8. This CDR3 spans 14 amino acids.

This chain connects TRBV5-1 to TRBJ1-2; D call uncertain. V lost 2 bases and J 2 bases, leaving 10 bases between the germline ends. Germline CDR1 reads SGHRS; CDR2 reads YFSETQ. This CDR3 region has 14 residues. The CDR3 protein is CASSFTDLNYGYTF. The CDR3 nucleotides read TGCGCCAGCAGCTTTACAGACCTCAACTATGGCTACACCTTC.

This clonotype was found a few times. V gene TRBV12-3 or TRBV12-4 combines with J gene TRBJ2-1; D might be TRBD2 (6 bases). With 2 bases removed from V and 5 bases from J, the gap between germline ends came to 10 bases. The CDR3 extends over 14 amino acids. CDR3: CASSLSGVNNEQFF. The DNA for the CDR3 is TGTGCCAGCAGTTTATCGGGAGTGAACAATGAGCAGTTCTTC.

The table lists this clonotype with many counts. V and J are TRBV24-1 and TRBJ2-1; TRBD2 aligns across 8 bases. This CDR3 comprises 17 residues. The germline gives CDR1 KGHDR, CDR2 SFDVKD. With V trimmed by 4 bases and J by 0 bases, 7 bases remained unmatched. CDR3 DNA sequence: TGTGCCACCAGTGAACATATAGCGGGAAGCTCCTACAATGAGCAGTTCTTC. Translating gives CATSEHIAGSSYNEQFF.

V gene TRBV7-9 combines with J gene TRBJ2-2; D not certain. The CDR3 contains 16 residues. Trimming shortened V by 0 bases and J by 6 bases, and 14 bases separated the two germline ends. Germline values: CDR1 SEHNR, CDR2 FQNEAQ (reference sequence). The CDR3 DNA sequence: TGTGCCAGCAGCTTAGCCCCAAGCAAGGTCGCCGGGGAGCTGTTTTTT. It codes for CASSLAPSKVAGELFF. Variable domain in full (rest from reference TRBV7-9 and TRBJ2-2): DTGVSQNPRHKITKRGQNVTFRCDPISEHNRLYWYRQTLGQGPEFLTYFQNEAQLEKSRLLSDRFSAERPKGSFSTLEIQRTEQGDSAMYLCASSLAPSKVAGELFFGEGSRLTVL.

This clonotype was seen only a few times. The chain carries TRBV12-3 or TRBV12-4 and TRBJ2-1; 7 bases align to TRBD2. J was trimmed by 8 bases and V by 6 bases; bases with no gene match: 4. The CDR3 is made up of 12 amino acids. CDR3 DNA sequence: TGTGCCAGCAGACCAACTAGCGATGAGCAGTTCTTC. Amino acid sequence: CASRPTSDEQFF.

This clonotype showed up just a few times. The rearrangement links TRBV12-3 or TRBV12-4 to TRBJ2-5, with unresolved D. The CDR3 extends over 15 amino acids. V was pared by 2 bases and J by 2 bases, with 12 bases between. CDR3 sequence: CASSLSSPRQETQYF. The CDR3 DNA sequence: TGTGCCAGCAGTTTATCTTCTCCAAGACAAGAGACCCAGTACTTC.

In its sample, this clonotype was seen a few times. The chain combines TRBV7-3 with TRBJ2-3; D might be TRBD1 or TRBD2, each matching 6 bases. V gave up 5 bases and J gave up 0 bases, with 15 bases separating them. CDR1 is SGHTA, CDR2 FQGTGA, per germline. The CDR3 length is 16 residues. The CDR3 loop is CASSAGGGISTDTQYF. The CDR3 DNA is TGTGCCAGCAGCGCCGGGGGCGGAATTAGCACAGATACGCAGTATTTT.

Only a few counts were recorded for this clonotype. This rearrangement joins TRBV5-1 to TRBJ2-5; no reliable D call. The V gene lost 4 bases and the J gene lost 3 bases, with 10 bases spanning the gap. The germline V gene encodes CDR1 SGHRS and CDR2 YFSETQ. The CDR3 runs 13 residues. The CDR3 bases are TGCGCCAGCAGCGCAAGCGAAGAAGAGACCCAGTACTTC. Translation: CASSASEEETQYF.

This clonotype occurred a few times. J is TRBJ1-3 and V is TRBV20-1; D gene unclear. Deletions cut 2 bases from V and 8 bases from J, with 10 bases between. This CDR3 is 12 amino acids long. Germline CDR1 is DFQATT and CDR2 is SNEGSKA (reference sequence). For the CDR3, the DNA is TGCAGTGCTAGACCGGGAGTAGACACCATATATTTT. Translating gives CSARPGVDTIYF.

The chain employs TRBV24-1 and TRBJ2-1, with 11 bases identical to TRBD2. Per the germline V gene, CDR1 is KGHDR and CDR2 is SFDVKD. CDR3 length: 17 residues. The ends lost 4 bases at V and 3 bases at J; junction bases unmatched: 7. The CDR3 is CATSEPGTSGDYNEQFF. As DNA, the CDR3 is TGTGCCACCAGTGAACCTGGGACTAGCGGAGACTACAATGAGCAGTTCTTC.

This clonotype has just a few counts. This chain links TRBV27 with TRBJ2-3, with D maybe TRBD2 (6 bases). Germline CDR1 and CDR2: MNHEY and SMNVEV (reference sequence). Trimming removed 4 bases at V and 11 bases at J, with 10 bases between. CDR3 size: 11 residues. The CDR3 is CASSYAGMQYF. For the CDR3, the DNA is TGTGCCAGCAGTTATGCGGGAATGCAGTATTTT.

This clonotype was detected only a few times. CDR3 DNA sequence: TGTGCCAGCAATTACCCCCGGCAGTACTTC. This translates into CASNYPRQYF. The rearrangement links TRBV27 to TRBJ2-5; no firm D call. V was shortened by 7 bases and J by 11 bases, with 11 bases between the two germline ends. CDR1 is MNHEY and CDR2 is SMNVEV in the germline V gene (reference sequence). The CDR3 has 10 residues.

This clonotype was counted a few times. This chain connects TRBV4-1 to TRBJ1-2; D gene uncertain. This CDR3 comprises 16 residues. The ends were cut back, 1 base at V and 2 bases at J, with 14 bases in the middle. Per the germline V gene, CDR1 is MGHRA and CDR2 is YSYEKL. The CDR3 region is CASSQARMGINYGYTF. The CDR3 DNA reads TGCGCCAGCAGCCAAGCCCGAATGGGGATCAACTATGGCTACACCTTC.

The DNA for the CDR3 is TGCAGCAGACAGGGGGATCAGCCCCAGCATTTT. Its translation is CSRQGDQPQHF. The chain combines TRBV20-1 with TRBJ1-5; 9 nucleotides align to TRBD1. The germline CDR1 and CDR2 sequences are DFQATT and SNEGSKA (reference sequence). CDR3 size: 11 residues.

This clonotype was observed a handful of times. This chain links TRBV7-8 with TRBJ2-1; D possibly corresponds to TRBD1 (6 bases). Between the trimmed V and J ends, which lost 1 base and 6 bases, there was a span of 16 bases. CDR3 length: 16 amino acids. Germline V gene lookup returns CDR1 SGHVS and CDR2 FQNEAQ. The CDR3 sequence is CASSLEGVVGRNEQFF. The DNA of the CDR3 is TGTGCCAGCAGCTTAGAGGGGGTCGTGGGGCGCAATGAGCAGTTCTTC.

This clonotype was seen a few times. This chain connects TRBV4-1 to TRBJ2-3, with 9 bases aligning to TRBD1. After removal of 1 base from V and 3 bases from J, the junction contained 2 bases not matched to a gene. Germline-derived CDR1 and CDR2 are MGHRA and YSYEKL. The CDR3 extends over 15 amino acids. CDR3 protein: CASSQGDRDTDTQYF. The CDR3 DNA reads TGCGCCAGCAGCCAAGGGGACAGGGATACAGATACGCAGTATTTT.

The gene calls are TRBV10-3 and TRBJ1-2; possibly TRBD1 for D (5 bases). Trimming pared 2 bases from V and 4 bases from J, leaving 14 bases between. Germline CDR1 is ENHRY and CDR2 is SYGVKD. CDR3 length: 15 amino acids. The CDR3 loop reads CAISEAPGRTYGYTF. The CDR3 DNA reads as TGTGCCATCAGTGAGGCGCCAGGGAGGACCTATGGCTACACCTTC.

This clonotype was counted a single time. This clone may be a read error of a much larger clone one base away. The V call is TRBV4-1, the J call TRBJ2-1, with TRBD1 identical over 7 bases. The CDR3 totals 18 residues. Per germline, CDR1 MGHRA and CDR2 YSYEKL. This CDR3 reads CASSQDHFRDRSCNEQFF. As DNA, the CDR3 is TGCGCCAGCAGCCAAGACCACTTTCGGGACAGATCCTGCAATGAGCAGTTCTTC.